The T cell receptor beta chain described here comes from a study of Ad26.COV2.S vaccination and SARS-CoV-2 variants. Clones were read by immunoSEQ multiplex PCR, and TCRdb kept only the in-frame ones, dropping some. This sample has tens of thousands of clones; 82% occur once, and the top ten carry 16%. Trimming removed 4 bases from V and 3 bases from J; junction bases left unmatched: 5. There are 15 residues in the CDR3. Only one count was recorded for this clone. The gene calls are TRBV23-1 and TRBJ2-5, with 10 bases identical to TRBD2. TRBV23-1 belongs to the ORF category, with a function that is uncertain. The sequence was collected from a human donor who had recovered from COVID-19. The specimen was peripheral blood, collected after recovery from COVID-19. DNA for the CDR3: TGCGCCAGCAGTCTCCAGCGGGAGGGGGAAGAGACCCAGTACTTC. Translated, it gives CASSLQREGEETQYF.